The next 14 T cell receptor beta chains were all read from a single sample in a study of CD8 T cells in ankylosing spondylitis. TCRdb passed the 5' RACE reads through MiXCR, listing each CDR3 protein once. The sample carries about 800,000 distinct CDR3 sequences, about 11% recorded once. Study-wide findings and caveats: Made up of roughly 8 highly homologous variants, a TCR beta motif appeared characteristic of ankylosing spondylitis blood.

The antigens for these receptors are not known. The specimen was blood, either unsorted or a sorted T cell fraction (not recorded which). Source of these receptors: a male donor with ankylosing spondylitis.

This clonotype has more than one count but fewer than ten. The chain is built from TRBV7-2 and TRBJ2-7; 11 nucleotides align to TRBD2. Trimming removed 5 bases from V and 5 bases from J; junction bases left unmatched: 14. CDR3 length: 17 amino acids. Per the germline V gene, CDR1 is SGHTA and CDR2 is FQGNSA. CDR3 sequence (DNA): TGTGCCAGCAGCCCCTCTAGCGGGAGGCCCAAGTCCCACGAGCAGTACTTC. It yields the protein CASSPSSGRPKSHEQYF.

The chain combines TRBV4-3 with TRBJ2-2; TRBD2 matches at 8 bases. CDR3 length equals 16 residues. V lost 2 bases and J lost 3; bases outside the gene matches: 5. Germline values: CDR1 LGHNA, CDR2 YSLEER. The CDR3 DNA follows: TGCGCCAGCAGCCAACGTACTAGCGGATACACCGGGGAGCTGTTTTTT. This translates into CASSQRTSGYTGELFF.

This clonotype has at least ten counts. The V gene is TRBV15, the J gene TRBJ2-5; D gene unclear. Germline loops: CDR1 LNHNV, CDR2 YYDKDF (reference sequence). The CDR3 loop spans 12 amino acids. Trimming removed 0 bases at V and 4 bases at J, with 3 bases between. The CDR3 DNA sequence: TGTGCCACCAGCAGAGATGCAGAGACCCAGTACTTC. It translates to CATSRDAETQYF.

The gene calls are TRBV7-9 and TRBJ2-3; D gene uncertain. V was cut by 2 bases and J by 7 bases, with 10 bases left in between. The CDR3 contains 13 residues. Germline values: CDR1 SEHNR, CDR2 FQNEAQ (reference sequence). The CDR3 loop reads CASSLFPGYTQYF. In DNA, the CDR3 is TGTGCCAGCAGCTTATTCCCGGGCTATACGCAGTATTTT.

The CDR3 region is CASSLRGDRAGEQYF. In DNA, the CDR3 is TGCGCCAGCAGCTTGAGAGGGGACCGGGCGGGTGAGCAGTACTTC. The V gene is TRBV5-1, the J gene TRBJ2-7; D is possibly TRBD1 or TRBD2 (5 bases each). V was cut by 1 base and J by 7 bases, with 18 bases left in between. Per germline, CDR1 SGHRS and CDR2 YFSETQ. CDR3 length equals 15 residues. The complete variable domain, with remaining parts taken from reference TRBV5-1 and TRBJ2-7, reads KAGVTQTPRYLIKTRGQQVTLSCSPISGHRSVSWYQQTPGQGLQFLFEYFSETQRNKGNFPGRFSGRQFSNSRSEMNVSTLELGDSALYLCASSLRGDRAGEQYFGPGTRLTVT.

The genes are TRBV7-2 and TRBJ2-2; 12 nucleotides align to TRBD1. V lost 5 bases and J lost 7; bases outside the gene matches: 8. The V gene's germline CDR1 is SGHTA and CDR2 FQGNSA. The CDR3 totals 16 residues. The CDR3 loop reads CASSLLGTGGGGELFF. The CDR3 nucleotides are TGTGCCAGCAGCCTTTTAGGGACAGGGGGCGGCGGGGAGCTGTTTTTT. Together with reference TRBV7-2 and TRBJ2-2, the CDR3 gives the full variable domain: GAGVSQSPSNKVTEKGKDVELRCDPISGHTALYWYRQSLGQGLEFLIYFQGNSAPDKSGLPSDRFSAERTGGSVSTLTIQRTQQEDSAVYLCASSLLGTGGGGELFFGEGSRLTVL.

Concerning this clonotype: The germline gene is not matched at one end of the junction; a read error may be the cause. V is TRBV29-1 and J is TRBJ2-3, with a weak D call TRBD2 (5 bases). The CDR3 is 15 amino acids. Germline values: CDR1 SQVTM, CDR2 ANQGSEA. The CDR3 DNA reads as TGCGGCGTTGAACGACTAAACACGGGGACAGATACGCAGTATTTT. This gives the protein CGVERLNTGTDTQYF.

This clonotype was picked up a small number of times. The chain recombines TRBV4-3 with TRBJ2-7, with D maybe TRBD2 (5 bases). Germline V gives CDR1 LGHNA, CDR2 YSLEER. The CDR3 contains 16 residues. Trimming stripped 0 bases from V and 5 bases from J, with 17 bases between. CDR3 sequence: CASSQDSSRVADEQYF. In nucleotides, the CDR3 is TGCGCCAGCAGCCAAGATAGTTCGAGGGTGGCGGACGAGCAGTACTTC.

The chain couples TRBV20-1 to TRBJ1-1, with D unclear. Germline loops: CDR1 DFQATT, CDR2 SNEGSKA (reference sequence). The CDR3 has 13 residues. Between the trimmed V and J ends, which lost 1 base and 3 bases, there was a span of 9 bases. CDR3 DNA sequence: TGCAGTGCTAGAGCTGGGATGTACACTGAAGCTTTCTTT. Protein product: CSARAGMYTEAFF.

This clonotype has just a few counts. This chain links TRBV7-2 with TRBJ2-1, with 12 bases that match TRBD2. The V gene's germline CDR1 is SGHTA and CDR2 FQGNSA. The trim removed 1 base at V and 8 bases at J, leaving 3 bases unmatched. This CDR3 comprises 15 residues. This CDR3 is CASSLELAGGHEQFF. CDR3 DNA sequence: TGTGCCAGCAGCTTAGAACTAGCGGGAGGCCATGAGCAGTTCTTC.

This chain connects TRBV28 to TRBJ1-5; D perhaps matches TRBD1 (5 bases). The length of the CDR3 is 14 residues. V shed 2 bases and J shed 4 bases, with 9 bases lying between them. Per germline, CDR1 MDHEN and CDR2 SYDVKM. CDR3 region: CASSLGGTNQPQHF. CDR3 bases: TGTGCCAGCAGTTTAGGGGGGACTAATCAGCCCCAGCATTTT.

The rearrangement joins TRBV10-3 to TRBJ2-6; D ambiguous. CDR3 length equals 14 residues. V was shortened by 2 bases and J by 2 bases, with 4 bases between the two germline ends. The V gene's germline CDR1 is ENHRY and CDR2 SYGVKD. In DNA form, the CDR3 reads TGTGCCATCAGTGAGATCCCTGGGGCCAACGTCCTGACTTTC. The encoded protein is CAISEIPGANVLTF.

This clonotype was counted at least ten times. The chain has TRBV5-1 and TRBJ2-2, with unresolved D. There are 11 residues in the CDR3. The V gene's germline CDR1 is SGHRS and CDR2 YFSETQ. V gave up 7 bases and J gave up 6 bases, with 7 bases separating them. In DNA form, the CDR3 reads TGCGCCAGCTCCGGGCCCGGGGAGCTGTTTTTT. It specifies CASSGPGELFF.

The CDR3 DNA sequence: TGCGCCAGCAGCCGGCAGCGACAGGGGGGAGAAAAACTGTTTTTT. Translation gives CASSRQRQGGEKLFF. The chain links TRBV4-3 to TRBJ1-4; the match to TRBD1 covers 9 bases. Germline V gene data show CDR1 as LGHNA and CDR2 as YSLEER. The CDR3 extends over 15 amino acids. The J segment lost 8 bases and the V segment lost 4 bases, leaving 8 bases of the junction unmatched.